This TCR beta chain was identified in a study of OX40 agonist ivuxolimab in advanced cancers. For the study at large: Males comprised about 78% of the group, whose mean age was approximately 60 years (range roughly 20 to 85). Of the patients, three showed partial responses, one with hepatocellular carcinoma and two with cutaneous melanoma.

Note on this clone: No antigen is known for it.

Whole-study results and caveats: Expanded peripheral T cell antigen specificity was not determined. In the 0.1 to 3.0 mg/kg range, CD4+ and CD8+ blood T cells had expanded clonally by week 6.

Generated by immunoSEQ multiplex PCR, the TCRdb table keeps only in-frame clones and is missing some. The sample shows 22,000 or so clones, just over 85% of them seen only once. The CDR3 is made up of 13 amino acids. From germline, CDR1 is SQVTM and CDR2 ANQGSEA. V lost 2 bases and J lost 4, with 11 bases in between. This receptor was identified in an adult with an advanced solid tumor such as melanoma, head and neck, liver or kidney cancer. The chain has TRBV29-1 and TRBJ1-1; tentatively, D is TRBD1 (5 bases). Sequencing was performed on CD4+ or CD8+ T cells sorted from blood, taken in a trial of the OX40 agonist ivuxolimab. CDR3 coding DNA: TGCAGCGTTGAACCAGGGCGAACCACTGAAGCTTTCTTT. It encodes CSVEPGRTTEAFF. Full variable domain (missing parts from reference TRBV29-1 and TRBJ1-1): SAVISQKPSRDICQRGTSLTIQCQVDSQVTMMFWYRQQPGQSLTLIATANQGSEATYESGFVIDKFPISRPNLTFSTLTVSNMSPEDSSIYLCSVEPGRTTEAFFGQGTRLTVV.